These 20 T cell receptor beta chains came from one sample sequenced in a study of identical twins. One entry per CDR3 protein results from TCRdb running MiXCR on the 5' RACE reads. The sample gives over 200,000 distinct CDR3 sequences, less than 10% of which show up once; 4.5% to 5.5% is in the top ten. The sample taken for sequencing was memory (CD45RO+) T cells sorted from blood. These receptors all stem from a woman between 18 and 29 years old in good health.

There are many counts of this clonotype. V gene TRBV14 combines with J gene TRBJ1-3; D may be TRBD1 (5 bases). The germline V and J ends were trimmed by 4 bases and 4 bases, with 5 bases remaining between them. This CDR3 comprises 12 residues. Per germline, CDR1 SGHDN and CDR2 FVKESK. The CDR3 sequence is CASSRQGNTIYF. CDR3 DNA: TGTGCCAGCAGCCGACAGGGAAACACCATATATTTT.

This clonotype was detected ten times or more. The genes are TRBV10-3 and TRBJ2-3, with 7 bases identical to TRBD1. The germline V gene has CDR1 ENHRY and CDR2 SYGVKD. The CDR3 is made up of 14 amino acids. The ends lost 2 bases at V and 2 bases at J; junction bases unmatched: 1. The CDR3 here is CAISEDRVTDTQYF. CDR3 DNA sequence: TGTGCCATCAGTGAGGACAGGGTCACAGATACGCAGTATTTT.

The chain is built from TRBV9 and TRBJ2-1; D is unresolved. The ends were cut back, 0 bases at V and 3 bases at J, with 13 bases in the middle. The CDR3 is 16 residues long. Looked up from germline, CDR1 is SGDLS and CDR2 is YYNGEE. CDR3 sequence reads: CASSVGWRVDYNEQFF. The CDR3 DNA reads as TGTGCCAGCAGCGTAGGATGGCGCGTGGACTACAATGAGCAGTTCTTC.

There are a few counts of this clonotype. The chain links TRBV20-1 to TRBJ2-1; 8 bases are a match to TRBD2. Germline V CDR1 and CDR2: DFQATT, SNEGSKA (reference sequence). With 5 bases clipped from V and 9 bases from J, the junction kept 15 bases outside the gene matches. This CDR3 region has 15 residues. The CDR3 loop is CSAWGSGSEAGEQFF. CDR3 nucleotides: TGCAGTGCTTGGGGGAGCGGGAGCGAGGCGGGTGAGCAGTTCTTC.

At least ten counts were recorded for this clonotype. The CDR3 nucleotides are TGTGCCAGCAGGGAACGGGTTCAAGGCACAGATACGCAGTATTTT. Amino acids: CASRERVQGTDTQYF. This sequence joins TRBV12-3 or TRBV12-4 and TRBJ2-3, with D hard to call. The CDR3 is 15 amino acids. The V and J ends lost 6 bases and 1 base respectively, with 14 bases between them.

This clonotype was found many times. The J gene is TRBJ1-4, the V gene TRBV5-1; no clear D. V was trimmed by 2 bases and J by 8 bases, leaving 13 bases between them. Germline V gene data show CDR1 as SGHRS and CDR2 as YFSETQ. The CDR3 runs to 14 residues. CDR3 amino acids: CASSLGMVEEKLFF. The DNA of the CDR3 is TGCGCCAGCAGCTTAGGGATGGTCGAAGAAAAACTGTTTTTT.

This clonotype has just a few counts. The CDR3 DNA reads as TGTGCCAGCAGCTTAGAAGCGGCCCACACCGGGGAGCTGTTTTTT. Translated: CASSLEAAHTGELFF. The chain recombines TRBV7-2 with TRBJ2-2; TRBD2 might be the D (5 bases). CDR3 length: 15 amino acids. V lost 1 base, J lost 3 bases, and 9 bases lay in between. The germline V gene has CDR1 SGHTA and CDR2 FQGNSA.

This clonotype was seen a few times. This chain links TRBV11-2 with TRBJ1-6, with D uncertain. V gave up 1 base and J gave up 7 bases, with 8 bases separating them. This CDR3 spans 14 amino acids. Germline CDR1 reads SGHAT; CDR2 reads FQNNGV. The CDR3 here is CASSLVSRNSPLHF. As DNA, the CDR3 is TGTGCCAGCAGCTTAGTCTCTCGAAATTCACCCCTCCACTTT.

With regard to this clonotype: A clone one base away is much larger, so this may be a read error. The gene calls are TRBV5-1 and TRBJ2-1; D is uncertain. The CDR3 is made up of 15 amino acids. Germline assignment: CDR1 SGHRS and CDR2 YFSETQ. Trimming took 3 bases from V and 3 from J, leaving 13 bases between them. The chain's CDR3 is CASSCVPSGYNEQFF. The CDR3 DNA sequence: TGCGCCAGCAGCTGTGTACCGTCTGGCTACAATGAGCAGTTCTTC.

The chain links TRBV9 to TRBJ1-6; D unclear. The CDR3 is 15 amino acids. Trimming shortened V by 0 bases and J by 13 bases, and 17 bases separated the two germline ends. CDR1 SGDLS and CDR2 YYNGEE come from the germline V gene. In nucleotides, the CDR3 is TGTGCCAGCAGCGTAGATCCGTTTGACGGCTCCCCCCTCCACTTT. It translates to CASSVDPFDGSPLHF. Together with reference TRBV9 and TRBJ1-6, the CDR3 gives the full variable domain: DSGVTQTPKHLITATGQRVTLRCSPRSGDLSVYWYQQSLDQGLQFLIQYYNGEERAKGNILERFSAQQFPDLHSELNLSSLELGDSALYFCASSVDPFDGSPLHFGNGTRLTVT.

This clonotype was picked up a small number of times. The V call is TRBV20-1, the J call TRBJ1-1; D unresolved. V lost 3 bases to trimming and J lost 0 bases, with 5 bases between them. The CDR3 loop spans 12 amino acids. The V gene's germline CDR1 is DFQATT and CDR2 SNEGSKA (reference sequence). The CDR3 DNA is TGCAGTGCTAGTCCGGTGAACACTGAAGCTTTCTTT. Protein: CSASPVNTEAFF.

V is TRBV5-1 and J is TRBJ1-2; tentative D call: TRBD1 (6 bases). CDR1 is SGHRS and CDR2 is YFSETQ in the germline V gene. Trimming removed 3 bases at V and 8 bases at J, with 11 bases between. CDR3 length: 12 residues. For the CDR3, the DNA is TGCGCCAGCAGCTACGACAGGAGCGGCTACACCTTC. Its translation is CASSYDRSGYTF.

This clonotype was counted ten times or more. The CDR3 is CASSLPGSQLNIQYF. CDR3 bases: TGTGCCAGCAGTTTACCAGGGTCCCAACTAAACATTCAGTACTTC. The chain combines TRBV12-3 or TRBV12-4 with TRBJ2-4, with D tentatively TRBD1 (5 bases). V was pared by 2 bases and J by 6 bases, with 14 bases between. The CDR3 extends over 15 amino acids.

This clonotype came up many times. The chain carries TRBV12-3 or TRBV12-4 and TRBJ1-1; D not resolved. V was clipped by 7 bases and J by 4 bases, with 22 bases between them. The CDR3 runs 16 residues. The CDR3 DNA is TGTGCCAGCACCGATAAGGGTCGGGTAGCCGGCACTGAAGCTTTCTTT. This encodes CASTDKGRVAGTEAFF.

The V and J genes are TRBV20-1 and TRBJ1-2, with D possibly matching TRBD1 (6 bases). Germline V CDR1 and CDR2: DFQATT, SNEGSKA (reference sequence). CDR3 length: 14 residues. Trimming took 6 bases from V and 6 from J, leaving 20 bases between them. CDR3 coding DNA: TGCAGTGCCGCTGGTCCAGCAGGGGTGAATGGCTACACCTTC. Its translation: CSAAGPAGVNGYTF.

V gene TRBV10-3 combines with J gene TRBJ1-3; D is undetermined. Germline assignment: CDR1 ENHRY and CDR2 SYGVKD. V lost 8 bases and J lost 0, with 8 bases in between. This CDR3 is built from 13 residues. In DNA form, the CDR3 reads TGTGCCATCGGTGCAGACTCTGGAAACACCATATATTTT. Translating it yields CAIGADSGNTIYF.

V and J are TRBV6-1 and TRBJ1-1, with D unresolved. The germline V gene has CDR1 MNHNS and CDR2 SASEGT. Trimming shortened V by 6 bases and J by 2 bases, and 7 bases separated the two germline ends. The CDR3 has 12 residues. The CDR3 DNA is TGTGCCAGCAGGTTTGGAAACACTGAAGCTTTCTTT. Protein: CASRFGNTEAFF.

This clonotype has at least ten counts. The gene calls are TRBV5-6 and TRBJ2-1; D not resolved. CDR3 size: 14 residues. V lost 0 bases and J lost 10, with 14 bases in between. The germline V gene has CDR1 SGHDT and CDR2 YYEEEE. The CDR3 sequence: CASSLANRGKEQFF. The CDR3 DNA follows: TGTGCCAGCAGCTTGGCCAATCGTGGGAAAGAGCAGTTCTTC.

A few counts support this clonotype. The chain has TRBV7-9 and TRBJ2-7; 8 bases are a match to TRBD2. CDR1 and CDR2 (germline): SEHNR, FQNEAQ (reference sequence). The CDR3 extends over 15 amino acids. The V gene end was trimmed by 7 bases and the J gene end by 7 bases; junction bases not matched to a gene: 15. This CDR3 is CASTNGRQRGREQYF. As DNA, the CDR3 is TGTGCCAGCACAAATGGAAGACAGCGCGGGAGGGAGCAGTACTTC.

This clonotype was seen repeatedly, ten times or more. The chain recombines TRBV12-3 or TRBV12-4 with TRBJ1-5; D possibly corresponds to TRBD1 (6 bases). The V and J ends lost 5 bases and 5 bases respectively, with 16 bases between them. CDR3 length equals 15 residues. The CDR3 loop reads CASSRGLTGHQPQHF. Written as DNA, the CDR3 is TGTGCCAGCAGTAGGGGGTTAACAGGCCATCAGCCCCAGCATTTT.